What follows is one TCR beta chain and its context. Per the authors' pipeline: Nucleated cell counts were estimated from reference gene primer amplification. Produced via immunoSEQ multiplex PCR; TCRdb's table is partial and in-frame only. From that table come the V and J calls and clone size; the DNA was used to work out D and trimming. The sample holds approximately 230,000 clones, roughly 80% seen once. The data were taken from a study of blood T cell repertoires in COVID-19. Study-wide background: The United States, Italy and Spain were the sources of the acute and convalescent COVID-19 samples. Sources were T cells, B-cell-depleted T cells, or PBMCs; the material itself was cDNA or gDNA.

The CDR3 spans 14 residues. The V gene end was trimmed by 0 bases and the J gene end by 6 bases; junction bases not matched to a gene: 2. Germline-derived CDR1 and CDR2 are SGHAT and FQNNGV. The TCR was taken from a man older than 75 with acute or convalescent COVID-19. This rearrangement joins TRBV11-2 to TRBJ1-1, with 9 bases fitting TRBD1. The specimen sequenced was peripheral blood. CDR3 bases: TGTGCCAGCAGCTTAGAGGGACAGGGTTCTGAAGCTTTCTTT. Its protein is CASSLEGQGSEAFF.